This entry is about one T cell receptor beta chain. As it was prepared, the TCRbeta library received unique molecular identifiers. TCRdb used MiXCR to reprocess the PCR reads, holding one entry per CDR3 protein. Of approximately 590,000 distinct CDR3 sequences listed, over 9.5% were seen once; the top ten hold 4% to 5%. This specimen belongs to a study of T-cell reconstitution after alpha-beta-depleted transplantation in children. Germline CDR1 and CDR2: SGHRS and YFSETQ. The CDR3 extends over 15 amino acids. After removal of 0 bases from V and 6 bases from J, the junction contained 2 bases not matched to a gene.

This TCR was sampled from a human donor who donated a stem cell graft to a child with acute myeloid leukemia. The rearrangement joins TRBV5-1 to TRBJ1-6; 8 positions match TRBD1. Sequenced here: PBMCs from the stem cell graft donor, sampled from the stem cell graft. The CDR3 protein is CASSLDRGSNSPLHF. CDR3 bases: TGCGCCAGCAGCTTGGACAGGGGGTCTAATTCACCCCTCCACTTT.